The 4 T cell receptor beta chains in this list originate from one sample, sequenced in a study of identical twins. Using its own MiXCR run on the 5' RACE reads, TCRdb lists one record per CDR3 protein. The repertoire includes some 97,000 distinct CDR3 sequences, less than 6.5% of them detected once, and about an eighth sits in the top ten. The specimen sequenced was memory T cells sorted from blood. The receptors come from a woman aged 45-59 years in good health.

This clonotype appeared a single time. V and J are TRBV20-1 and TRBJ1-2; perhaps TRBD1 as D (5 bases). Germline V gene lookup returns CDR1 DFQATT and CDR2 SNEGSKA (reference sequence). Trimming shortened V by 0 bases and J by 3 bases, and 14 bases separated the two germline ends. The CDR3 covers 15 residues. CDR3 sequence reads: CSARDQQGPYYGYTF. CDR3 in DNA: TGCAGTGCTAGAGATCAGCAGGGCCCTTACTATGGCTACACCTTC.

In this sample, this clonotype turned up many times. V gene TRBV4-1 combines with J gene TRBJ2-2; D is unresolved. V was clipped by 3 bases and J by 5 bases, with 13 bases between them. Germline V gives CDR1 MGHRA, CDR2 YSYEKL. The CDR3 covers 15 residues. The CDR3 DNA reads TGCGCCAGCAGCCAGGCAGGAGTCGCAACCGGGGAGCTGTTTTTT. Its protein product is CASSQAGVATGELFF.

This clonotype was recorded many times. The genes are TRBV30 and TRBJ2-3; TRBD2 is a possible D gene (6 bases). V gave up 2 bases and J gave up 0 bases, with 12 bases separating them. Per the germline V gene, CDR1 is GTSNPN and CDR2 is SVGIG (reference sequence). The CDR3 runs 15 residues. This CDR3 reads CAWSLGRPSTDTQYF. In DNA form, the CDR3 reads TGTGCCTGGAGTTTGGGGAGGCCTAGCACAGATACGCAGTATTTT.

Ten or more counts support this clonotype. The chain uses TRBV27 and TRBJ1-5; no clear D gene. Trimming removed 0 bases at V and 6 bases at J, with 6 bases between. The CDR3 extends over 13 amino acids. Germline CDR1 and CDR2: MNHEY and SMNVEV (reference sequence). CDR3 in amino acids: CASSLSVSQPQHF. CDR3 coding DNA: TGTGCCAGCAGTTTATCGGTTTCTCAGCCCCAGCATTTT.